These 23 T cell receptor beta chains came from one sample sequenced in a study of T cells in Graves' hyperthyroidism and ophthalmopathy. Amplified TCR beta CDR3 regions came from RNA transcripts. The HTBI primer set was used in a first-round RT-PCR of the TCR CDR3. TCRdb called the multiplex PCR reads again in MiXCR, with one record for every CDR3 protein. The repertoire holds 500,000 to 800,000 distinct CDR3 sequences, 40% to 55% seen once, with approximately 6.8% in the top ten. Source material: peripheral blood or thyroid tissue (not recorded which). Receptor source: an adult man with Graves' disease, either hyperthyroidism or ophthalmopathy (not recorded which).

The chain combines TRBV5-4 with TRBJ1-4, with TRBD1 matching over 7 bases. V gave up 2 bases and J gave up 5 bases; unmatched junction bases: 9. The CDR3 is 16 residues long. Germline-derived CDR1 and CDR2 are SGHNT and YYREEE (reference sequence). CDR3 nucleotide sequence: TGTGCCAGCAGCTTTCGGGGGGCGGGACAGAATGAAAAACTGTTTTTT. Amino acid sequence: CASSFRGAGQNEKLFF.

This clonotype was detected a few times. This chain connects TRBV7-7 to TRBJ2-5; 10 positions agree with TRBD2. Germline CDR1 and CDR2: SSHAT and FNYEAQ (reference sequence). Trimming removed 6 bases from V and 5 bases from J; junction bases left unmatched: 9. This CDR3 is 15 amino acids long. In nucleotides, the CDR3 is TGTGCCAGCAGAGGACTAGCGGACAAGCGGGAGACCCAGTACTTC. It specifies CASRGLADKRETQYF.

The chain has TRBV7-9 and TRBJ1-5, with D tentatively TRBD1 (5 bases). V was pared by 5 bases and J by 2 bases, with 13 bases between. This CDR3 region has 15 residues. The germline V gene has CDR1 SEHNR and CDR2 FQNEAQ (reference sequence). In DNA, the CDR3 is TGTGCCAGCAGCCAAACCGACAGTGGCAATCAGCCCCAGCATTTT. It yields the protein CASSQTDSGNQPQHF.

V and J are TRBV10-2 and TRBJ1-2, with D maybe TRBD1 (6 bases). V shed 5 bases and J shed 9 bases, with 16 bases lying between them. The CDR3 runs to 13 residues. Germline loops: CDR1 WSHSY, CDR2 SAAADI. The CDR3 DNA reads as TGCGCCAGCAGTAGGGCAGGGGCTTCGAGCTACACCTTC. This encodes CASSRAGASSYTF.

This clonotype was picked up a small number of times. The CDR3 loop reads CASSIRQGILYGYTF. As DNA, the CDR3 is TGTGCCAGCAGCATCCGACAGGGGATTCTCTATGGCTACACCTTC. The chain couples TRBV7-9 to TRBJ1-2; the match to TRBD1 covers 8 bases. Trimming took 5 bases from V and 4 from J; bases not matched to a gene: 9. Germline values: CDR1 SEHNR, CDR2 FQNEAQ (reference sequence). The CDR3 runs to 15 residues.

This clonotype has more than one count but fewer than ten. V gene TRBV11-3 combines with J gene TRBJ2-2, with 7 bases identical to TRBD2. Germline lookup yields CDR1 SGHNT and CDR2 YENEEA. The CDR3 covers 16 residues. V trimming: 1 base; J trimming: 5 bases; junction bases outside the gene matches: 7. This chain's CDR3 is CASSLGRGSGTGELFF. As DNA, the CDR3 is TGTGCCAGCAGCTTAGGACGCGGGAGTGGGACCGGGGAGCTGTTTTTT.

The chain joins TRBV7-2 to TRBJ1-4; D is perhaps TRBD1 (6 bases). This CDR3 contains 12 residues. Germline V gene data show CDR1 as SGHTA and CDR2 as FQGNSA. Trimming cost V 4 bases and J 10 bases, with 10 bases left between them. This chain's CDR3 is CASSSGEGKLFF. The CDR3 DNA sequence: TGTGCCAGCAGCTCAGGGGAAGGAAAACTGTTTTTT.

There are a few counts of this clonotype. The CDR3, as DNA: TGTGCCCCAGCACGGGACAGATATCAGCCCCAGCATTTT. Protein product: CAPARDRYQPQHF. The chain joins TRBV24-1 to TRBJ1-5, with 7 bases lining up with TRBD1. The CDR3 spans 13 residues. Trimming at V came to 12 bases and at J to 5 bases, leaving 9 bases not matched to a gene. Germline CDR1 and CDR2: KGHDR and SFDVKD.

About this clonotype: Likely a read error: the CDR3 ends without its conserved phenylalanine or tryptophan. It is unclear where the CDR3 begins or ends on the DNA, so no DNA is shown, and the CDR3 is as TCRdb lists it. J is TRBJ1-1 and V is TRBV5-1; the table's D call TRBD1 went unverified against the DNA. The CDR3 comprises 8 residues, both ends counted. Germline CDR1 SGHRS, CDR2 YFSETQ. The CDR3 here is CASSPDGQ.

This clonotype has a count of ten or more. The J gene is TRBJ1-5, the V gene TRBV15; TRBD1 might be the D (5 bases). Per germline, CDR1 LNHNV and CDR2 YYDKDF (reference sequence). V dropped 0 bases and J dropped 2 bases, with 11 bases sitting between them. This CDR3 region has 16 residues. The CDR3 spells CATSRDPPGRNQPQHF. Here the CDR3 DNA reads TGTGCCACCAGCAGAGATCCCCCGGGGCGCAATCAGCCCCAGCATTTT.

The genes are TRBV7-8 and TRBJ1-6, with 8 bases fitting TRBD1. From germline, CDR1 is SGHVS and CDR2 FQNEAQ. J lost 13 bases, V lost 6 bases, and 11 bases had no gene match. CDR3 length equals 14 residues. CDR3 nucleotides: TGTGCCAGCAGTGACCGGGACAGGTTTCAGCCCCTCCACTTT. Translated: CASSDRDRFQPLHF.

This clonotype was seen ten or more times. The chain recombines TRBV12-3 or TRBV12-4 with TRBJ1-5, with no clear D. V dropped 7 bases and J dropped 1 base, with 14 bases sitting between them. This CDR3 comprises 15 residues. CDR3 loop: CASTTPGRSNQPQHF. Here the CDR3 DNA reads TGTGCCAGCACCACGCCGGGCCGGAGCAATCAGCCCCAGCATTTT.

J is TRBJ2-7 and V is TRBV20-1; D could derive from TRBD1 or TRBD2 (5 bases each). The CDR3 is made up of 17 amino acids. In germline, CDR1 is DFQATT, CDR2 SNEGSKA (reference sequence). V was clipped by 5 bases and J by 0 bases, with 23 bases between them. CDR3 bases: TGCAGTGCTCCCAGAGGCGGGTCCAGGGTCCTCTCCTACGAGCAGTACTTC. This encodes CSAPRGGSRVLSYEQYF.

The J gene is TRBJ2-6, the V gene TRBV7-2; D uncertain. This CDR3 has 16 amino acids. V shed 5 bases and J shed 0 bases, with 11 bases lying between them. The germline gives CDR1 SGHTA, CDR2 FQGNSA. The CDR3 bases are TGTGCCAGCAGCCCCTCACTAAGCTCTGGGGCCAACGTCCTGACTTTC. Its translation: CASSPSLSSGANVLTF.

This clonotype was counted many times. This CDR3 reads CAISETGQGSNEAFF. As DNA, the CDR3 is TGTGCCATCAGTGAGACTGGACAGGGTAGTAATGAAGCTTTCTTT. J is TRBJ1-1 and V is TRBV10-3; 8 nucleotides agree with TRBD1. V gave up 2 bases and J gave up 7 bases; unmatched junction bases: 9. Germline loops: CDR1 ENHRY, CDR2 SYGVKD. The CDR3 runs to 15 residues.

The chain recombines TRBV2 with TRBJ1-3; no clear D. Deletions cut 4 bases from V and 2 bases from J, with 15 bases between. CDR3 length equals 16 residues. Looked up from germline, CDR1 is SNHLY and CDR2 is FYNNEI. The CDR3 spells CASSVGRINTGNTIYF. The CDR3 coding sequence is TGTGCCAGCAGTGTTGGCAGGATTAACACTGGAAACACCATATATTTT.

The chain uses TRBV7-3 and TRBJ1-5, with D possibly matching TRBD1 (5 bases). V was pared by 5 bases and J by 2 bases, with 22 bases between. Germline-derived CDR1 and CDR2 are SGHTA and FQGTGA. CDR3 size: 18 residues. In DNA, the CDR3 is TGTGCCAGCAGCCCCCGGGGAGGGGTTTCTCCTGGCAATCAGCCCCAGCATTTT. This gives the protein CASSPRGGVSPGNQPQHF. Supplemented by reference TRBV7-3 and TRBJ1-5, the full variable domain reads GAGVSQTPSNKVTEKGKYVELRCDPISGHTALYWYRQSLGQGPEFLIYFQGTGAADDSGLPNDRFFAVRPEGSVSTLKIQRTERGDSAVYLCASSPRGGVSPGNQPQHFGDGTRLSIL.

The gene calls are TRBV19 and TRBJ2-5; the match to TRBD2 covers 9 bases. V dropped 5 bases and J dropped 1; count of bases not matched to a gene: 8. The CDR3 consists of 16 residues. Germline lookup yields CDR1 LNHDA and CDR2 SQIVND (reference sequence). CDR3 region: CASSFTSGFLQETQYF. CDR3 nucleotide sequence: TGTGCCAGTAGTTTCACTAGCGGGTTTCTCCAAGAGACCCAGTACTTC.

This clonotype turned up a few times. The rearrangement links TRBV19 to TRBJ2-6, with 9 nucleotides matching TRBD1. Germline V gene data show CDR1 as LNHDA and CDR2 as SQIVND (reference sequence). The CDR3 contains 17 residues. J gave up 0 bases and V 3 bases, and 3 bases lay outside the gene matches. The CDR3 loop is CASSMGDRVSGANVLTF. In nucleotides, the CDR3 is TGTGCCAGTAGTATGGGGGACAGGGTCTCTGGGGCCAACGTCCTGACTTTC. The whole variable domain, remainder taken from reference TRBV19 and TRBJ2-6, is DGGITQSPKYLFRKEGQNVTLSCEQNLNHDAMYWYRQDPGQGLRLIYYSQIVNDFQKGDIAEGYSVSREKKESFPLTVTSAQKNPTAFYLCASSMGDRVSGANVLTFGAGSRLTVL.

This clonotype was counted at least ten times. The J gene is TRBJ2-2, the V gene TRBV6-5, with D possibly matching TRBD1 (6 bases). Trimming shortened V by 6 bases and J by 8 bases, and 16 bases separated the two germline ends. This CDR3 contains 14 residues. The germline V gene has CDR1 MNHEY and CDR2 SVGAGI. The CDR3 nucleotides read TGTGCCAGCAGCTTATCGGGGACACAAGGGGAGCTGTTTTTT. Its translation: CASSLSGTQGELFF.

V and J are TRBV6-1 and TRBJ1-2, with TRBD1 matching over 7 bases. J gave up 6 bases and V 5 bases, and 9 bases lay outside the gene matches. This CDR3 has 14 residues. Germline values: CDR1 MNHNS, CDR2 SASEGT. CDR3 nucleotide sequence: TGTGCCAGCAGTTACTCGATACAGGGGAATGGCTACACCTTC. This codes for CASSYSIQGNGYTF.

This clonotype was detected only once. CDR3 in amino acids: CSVVPSGGGTEAFF. Written as DNA, the CDR3 is TGCAGCGTTGTTCCGTCAGGGGGAGGCACTGAAGCTTTCTTT. V and J are TRBV29-1 and TRBJ1-1; 7 bases map to TRBD1. The CDR3 sequence is 14 residues long. Looked up from germline, CDR1 is SQVTM and CDR2 is ANQGSEA. V shed 4 bases, J shed 4 bases, and the junction held 9 bases outside the gene matches. Filled out from reference TRBV29-1 and TRBJ1-1, the complete variable domain reads SAVISQKPSRDICQRGTSLTIQCQVDSQVTMMFWYRQQPGQSLTLIATANQGSEATYESGFVIDKFPISRPNLTFSTLTVSNMSPEDSSIYLCSVVPSGGGTEAFFGQGTRLTVV.

V gene TRBV7-2 combines with J gene TRBJ1-4; 7 bases match TRBD1. Germline loops: CDR1 SGHTA, CDR2 FQGNSA. The CDR3 is made up of 16 amino acids. J was trimmed by 6 bases and V by 1 base; bases with no gene match: 8. As DNA, the CDR3 is TGTGCCAGCAGCTTAGACAGGGGTATGTTGGATGAAAAACTGTTTTTT. Residues: CASSLDRGMLDEKLFF.